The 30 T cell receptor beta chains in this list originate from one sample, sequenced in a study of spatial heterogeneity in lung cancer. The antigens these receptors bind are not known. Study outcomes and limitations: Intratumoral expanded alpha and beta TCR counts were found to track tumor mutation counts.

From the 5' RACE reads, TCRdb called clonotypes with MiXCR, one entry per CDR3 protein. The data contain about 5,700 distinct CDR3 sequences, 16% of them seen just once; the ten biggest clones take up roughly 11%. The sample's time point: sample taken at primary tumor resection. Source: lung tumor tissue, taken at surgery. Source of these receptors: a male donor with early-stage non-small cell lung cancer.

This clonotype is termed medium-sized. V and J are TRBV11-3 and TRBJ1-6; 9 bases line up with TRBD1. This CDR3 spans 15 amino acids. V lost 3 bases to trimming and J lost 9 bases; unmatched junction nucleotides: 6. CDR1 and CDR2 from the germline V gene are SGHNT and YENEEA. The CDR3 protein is CASSFDGTGSSPLHF. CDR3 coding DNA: TGTGCCAGCAGCTTCGACGGGACAGGGTCTTCACCCCTCCACTTT.

The CDR3 coding sequence is TGTGCCAGCAGCCCCCGACAGGGTGGCGAGCAGTACTTC. This sequence encodes CASSPRQGGEQYF. This sequence joins TRBV7-3 and TRBJ2-7; 7 bases agree with TRBD1. V shed 5 bases, J shed 6 bases, and the junction held 7 bases outside the gene matches. The CDR3 has 13 amino acids. Germline V gene sequence: CDR1 SGHTA, CDR2 FQGTGA.

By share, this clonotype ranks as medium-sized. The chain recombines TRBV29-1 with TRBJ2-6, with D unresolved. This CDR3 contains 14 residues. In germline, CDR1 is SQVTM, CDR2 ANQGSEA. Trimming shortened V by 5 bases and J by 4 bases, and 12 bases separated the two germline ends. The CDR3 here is CSVFWSWGANVLTF. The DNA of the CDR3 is TGCAGCGTTTTTTGGTCGTGGGGGGCCAACGTCCTGACTTTC.

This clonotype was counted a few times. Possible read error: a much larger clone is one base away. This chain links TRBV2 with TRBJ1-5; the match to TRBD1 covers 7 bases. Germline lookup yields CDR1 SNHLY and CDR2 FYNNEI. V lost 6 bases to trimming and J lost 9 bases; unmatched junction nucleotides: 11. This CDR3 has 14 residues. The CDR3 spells CASSPTGPLRPQHF. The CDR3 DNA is TGTGCCAGCAGCCCGACAGGGCCCCTTCGGCCCCAGCATTTT. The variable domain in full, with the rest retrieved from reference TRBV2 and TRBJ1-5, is EPEVTQTPSHQVTQMGQEVILRCVPISNHLYFYWYRQILGQKVEFLVSFYNNEISEKSEIFDDQFSVERPDGSNFTLKIRSTKLEDSAMYFCASSPTGPLRPQHFGDGTRLSIL.

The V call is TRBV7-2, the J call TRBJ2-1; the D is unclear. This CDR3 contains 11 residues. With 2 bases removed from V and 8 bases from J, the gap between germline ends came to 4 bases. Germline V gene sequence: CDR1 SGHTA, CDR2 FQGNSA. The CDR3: CASSLSYEQFF. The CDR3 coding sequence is TGTGCCAGCAGCTTAAGCTATGAGCAGTTCTTC. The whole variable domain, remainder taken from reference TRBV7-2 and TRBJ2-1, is GAGVSQSPSNKVTEKGKDVELRCDPISGHTALYWYRQSLGQGLEFLIYFQGNSAPDKSGLPSDRFSAERTGGSVSTLTIQRTQQEDSAVYLCASSLSYEQFFGPGTRLTVL.

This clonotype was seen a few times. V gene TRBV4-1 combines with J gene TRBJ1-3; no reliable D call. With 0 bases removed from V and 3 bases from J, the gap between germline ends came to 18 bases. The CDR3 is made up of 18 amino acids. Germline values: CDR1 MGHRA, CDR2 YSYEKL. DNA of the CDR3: TGCGCCAGCAGCCAAGAATCGGCCTACAAGGCGAGTGGAAACACCATATATTTT. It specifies CASSQESAYKASGNTIYF.

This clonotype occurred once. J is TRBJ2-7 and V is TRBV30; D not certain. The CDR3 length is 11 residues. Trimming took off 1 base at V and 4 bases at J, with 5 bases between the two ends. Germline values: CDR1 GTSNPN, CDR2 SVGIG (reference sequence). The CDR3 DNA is TGTGCCTGGAGTGAGAGGTACGAGCAGTACTTC. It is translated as CAWSERYEQYF. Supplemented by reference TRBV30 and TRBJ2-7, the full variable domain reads SQTIHQWPATLVQPVGSPLSLECTVEGTSNPNLYWYRQAAGRGLQLLFYSVGIGQISSEVPQNLSASRPQDRQFILSSKKLLLSDSGFYLCAWSERYEQYFGPGTRLTVT.

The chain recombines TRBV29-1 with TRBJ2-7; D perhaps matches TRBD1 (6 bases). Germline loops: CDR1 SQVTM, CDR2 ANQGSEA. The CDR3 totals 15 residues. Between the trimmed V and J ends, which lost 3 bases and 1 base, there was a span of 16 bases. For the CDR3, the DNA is TGCAGCGTTGATTTTGGGGGCCCCTCTTCCTACGAGCAGTACTTC. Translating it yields CSVDFGGPSSYEQYF.

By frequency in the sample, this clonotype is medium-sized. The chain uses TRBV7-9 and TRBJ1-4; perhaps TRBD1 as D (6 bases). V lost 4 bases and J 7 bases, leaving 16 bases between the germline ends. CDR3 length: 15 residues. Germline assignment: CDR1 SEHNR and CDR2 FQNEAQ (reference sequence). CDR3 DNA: TGTGCCAGCAGCTCGACCGGGGGCTGGGGTGAAAAACTGTTTTTT. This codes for CASSSTGGWGEKLFF.

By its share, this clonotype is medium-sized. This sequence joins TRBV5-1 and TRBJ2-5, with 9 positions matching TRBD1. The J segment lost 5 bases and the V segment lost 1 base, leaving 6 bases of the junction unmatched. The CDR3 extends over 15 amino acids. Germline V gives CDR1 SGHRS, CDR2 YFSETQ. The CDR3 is CASSLTGGVRETQYF. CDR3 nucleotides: TGCGCCAGCAGCTTGACAGGGGGCGTCCGGGAGACCCAGTACTTC.

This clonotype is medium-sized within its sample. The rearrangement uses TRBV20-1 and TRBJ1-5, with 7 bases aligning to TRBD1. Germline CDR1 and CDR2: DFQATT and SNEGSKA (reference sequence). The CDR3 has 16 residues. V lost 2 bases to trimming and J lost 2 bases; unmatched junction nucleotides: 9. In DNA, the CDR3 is TGCAGTGCTAGACGACCAGGGGGTGAGCGCAATCAGCCCCAGCATTTT. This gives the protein CSARRPGGERNQPQHF.

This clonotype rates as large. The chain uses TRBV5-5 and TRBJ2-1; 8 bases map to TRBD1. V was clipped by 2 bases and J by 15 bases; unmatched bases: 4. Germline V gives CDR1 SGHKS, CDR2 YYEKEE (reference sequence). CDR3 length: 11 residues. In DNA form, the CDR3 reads TGTGCCAGCAGCTTTGGGACAGGTCCGTTCTTC. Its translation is CASSFGTGPFF.

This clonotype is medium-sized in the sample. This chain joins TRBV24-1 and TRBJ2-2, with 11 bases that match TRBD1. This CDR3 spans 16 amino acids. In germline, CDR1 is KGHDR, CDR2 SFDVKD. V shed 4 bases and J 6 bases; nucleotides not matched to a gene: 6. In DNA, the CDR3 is TGTGCCACCAGTGACGTCGGGACAGGGGGTCCCGGGGAGCTGTTTTTT. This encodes CATSDVGTGGPGELFF.

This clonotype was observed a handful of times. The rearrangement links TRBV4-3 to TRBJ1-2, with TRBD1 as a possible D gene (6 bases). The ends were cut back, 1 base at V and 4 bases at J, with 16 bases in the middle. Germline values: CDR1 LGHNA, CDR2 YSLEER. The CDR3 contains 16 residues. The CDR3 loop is CASSQVLGQPPYGYTF. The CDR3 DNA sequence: TGCGCCAGCAGCCAAGTCCTCGGACAGCCACCCTATGGCTACACCTTC.

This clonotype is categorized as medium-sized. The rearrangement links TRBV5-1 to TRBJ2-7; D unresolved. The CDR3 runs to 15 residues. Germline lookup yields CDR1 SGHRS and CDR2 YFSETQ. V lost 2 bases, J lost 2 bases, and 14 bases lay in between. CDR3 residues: CASSFVGDSTYEQYF. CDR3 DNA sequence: TGCGCCAGCAGCTTTGTCGGAGATTCAACCTACGAGCAGTACTTC.

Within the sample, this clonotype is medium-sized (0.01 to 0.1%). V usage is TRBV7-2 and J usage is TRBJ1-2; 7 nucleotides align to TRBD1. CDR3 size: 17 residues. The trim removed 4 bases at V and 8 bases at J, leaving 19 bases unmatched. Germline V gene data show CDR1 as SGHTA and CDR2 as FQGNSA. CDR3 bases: TGTGCCAGCAGCTCAAGGCAACGACAGGGAACCAAAAGGGGCTACACCTTC. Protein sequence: CASSSRQRQGTKRGYTF.

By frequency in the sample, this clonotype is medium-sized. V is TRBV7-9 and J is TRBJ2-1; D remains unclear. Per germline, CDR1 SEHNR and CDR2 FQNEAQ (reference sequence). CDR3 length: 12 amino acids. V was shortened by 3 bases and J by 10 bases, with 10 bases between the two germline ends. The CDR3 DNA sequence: TGTGCCAGCAGCTTTTCCTTGGGCGAGCAGTTCTTC. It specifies CASSFSLGEQFF.

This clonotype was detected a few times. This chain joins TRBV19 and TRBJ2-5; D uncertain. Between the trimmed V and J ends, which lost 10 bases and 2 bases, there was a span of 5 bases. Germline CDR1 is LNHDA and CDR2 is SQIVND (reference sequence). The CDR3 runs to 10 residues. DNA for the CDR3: TGTGCCACCAGACAAGAGACCCAGTACTTC. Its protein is CATRQETQYF.

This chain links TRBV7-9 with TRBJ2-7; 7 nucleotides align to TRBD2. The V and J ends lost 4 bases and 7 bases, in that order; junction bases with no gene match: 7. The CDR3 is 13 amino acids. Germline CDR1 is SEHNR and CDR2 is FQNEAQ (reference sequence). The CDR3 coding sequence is TGTGCCAGCAGCTACTCGGGGGGTCTGGAGCAGTACTTC. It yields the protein CASSYSGGLEQYF.

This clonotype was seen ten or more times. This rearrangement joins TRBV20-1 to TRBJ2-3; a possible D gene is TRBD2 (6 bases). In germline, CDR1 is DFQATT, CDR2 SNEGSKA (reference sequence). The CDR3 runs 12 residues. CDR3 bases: TGCAGCGCAGTAGCGGGCACAGATACGCAGTATTTT. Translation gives CSAVAGTDTQYF.

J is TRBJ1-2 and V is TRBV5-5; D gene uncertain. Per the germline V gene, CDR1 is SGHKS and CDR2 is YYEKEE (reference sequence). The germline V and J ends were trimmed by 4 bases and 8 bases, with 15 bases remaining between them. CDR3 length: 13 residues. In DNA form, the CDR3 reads TGTGCCAGCAGCCCGGACGGTTCTAGGGGCTACACCTTC. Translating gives CASSPDGSRGYTF.

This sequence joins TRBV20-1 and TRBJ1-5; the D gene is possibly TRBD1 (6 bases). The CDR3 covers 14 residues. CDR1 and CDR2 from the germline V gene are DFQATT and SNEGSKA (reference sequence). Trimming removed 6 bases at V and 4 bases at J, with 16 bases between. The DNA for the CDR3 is TGCAGTGCGGTTCAGGGGTTTCCGAATCAGCCCCAGCATTTT. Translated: CSAVQGFPNQPQHF.

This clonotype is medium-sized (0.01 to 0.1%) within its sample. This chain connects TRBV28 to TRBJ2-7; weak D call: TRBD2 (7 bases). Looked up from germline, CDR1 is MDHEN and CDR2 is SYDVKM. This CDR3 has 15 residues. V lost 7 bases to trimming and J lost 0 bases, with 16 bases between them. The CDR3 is CASKTWGGLSYEQYF. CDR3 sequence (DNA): TGTGCCAGCAAGACCTGGGGGGGGCTCTCCTACGAGCAGTACTTC. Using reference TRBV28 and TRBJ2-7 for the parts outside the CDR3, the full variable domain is DVKVTQSSRYLVKRTGEKVFLECVQDMDHENMFWYRQDPGLGLRLIYFSYDVKMKEKGDIPEGYSVSREKKERFSLILESASTNQTSMYLCASKTWGGLSYEQYFGPGTRLTVT.

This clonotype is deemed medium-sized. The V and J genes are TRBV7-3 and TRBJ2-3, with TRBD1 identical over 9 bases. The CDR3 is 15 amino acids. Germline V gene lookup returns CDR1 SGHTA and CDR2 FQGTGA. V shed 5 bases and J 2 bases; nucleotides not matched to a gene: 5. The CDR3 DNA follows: TGTGCCAGCAGCCCGAGGACAGGGGTCACAGATACGCAGTATTTT. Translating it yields CASSPRTGVTDTQYF.

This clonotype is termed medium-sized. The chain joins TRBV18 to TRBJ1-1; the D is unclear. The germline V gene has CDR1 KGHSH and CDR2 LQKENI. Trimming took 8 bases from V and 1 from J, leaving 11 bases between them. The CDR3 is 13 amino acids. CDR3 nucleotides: TGTGCCAGCCGGAGGGCGGGGAACACTGAAGCTTTCTTT. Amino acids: CASRRAGNTEAFF.

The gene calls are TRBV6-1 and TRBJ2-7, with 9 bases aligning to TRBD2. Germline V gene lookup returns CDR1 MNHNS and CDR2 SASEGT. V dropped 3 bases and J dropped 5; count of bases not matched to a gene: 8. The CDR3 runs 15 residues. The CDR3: CASSEVAGGADEQYF. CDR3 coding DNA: TGTGCCAGCAGTGAGGTGGCGGGAGGGGCGGACGAGCAGTACTTC.

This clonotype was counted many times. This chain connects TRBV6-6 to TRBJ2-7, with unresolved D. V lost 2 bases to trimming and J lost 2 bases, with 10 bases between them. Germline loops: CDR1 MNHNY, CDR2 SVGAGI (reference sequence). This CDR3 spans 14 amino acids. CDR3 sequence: CASSYPYRPYEQYF. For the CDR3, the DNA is TGTGCCAGCAGTTACCCTTATAGACCCTACGAGCAGTACTTC.

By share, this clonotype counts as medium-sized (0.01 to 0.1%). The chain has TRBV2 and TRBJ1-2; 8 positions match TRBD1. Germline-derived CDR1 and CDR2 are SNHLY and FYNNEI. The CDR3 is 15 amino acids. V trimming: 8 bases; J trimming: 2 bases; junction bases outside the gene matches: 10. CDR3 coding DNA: TGTGCCAGCCGAAAAGGACAGGGTTCAAACTATGGCTACACCTTC. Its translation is CASRKGQGSNYGYTF.

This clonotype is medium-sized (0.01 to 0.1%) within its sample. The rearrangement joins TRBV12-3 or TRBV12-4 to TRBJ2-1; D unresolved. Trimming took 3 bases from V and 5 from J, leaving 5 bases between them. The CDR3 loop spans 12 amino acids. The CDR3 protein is CASSFGNNEQFF. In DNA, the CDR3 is TGTGCCAGCAGTTTTGGAAACAATGAGCAGTTCTTC.

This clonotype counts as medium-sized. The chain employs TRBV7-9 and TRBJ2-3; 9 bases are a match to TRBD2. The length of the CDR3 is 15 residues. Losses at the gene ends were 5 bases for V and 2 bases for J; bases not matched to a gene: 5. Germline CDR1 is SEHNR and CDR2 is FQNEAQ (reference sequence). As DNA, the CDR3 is TGTGCCAGCAGCGAGGGACTAGCTGACACAGATACGCAGTATTTT. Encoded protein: CASSEGLADTDTQYF.